The T cell receptor beta chain described here comes from a study of T cell clonality in common variable immunodeficiency. J gave up 4 bases and V 6 bases, and 6 bases lay outside the gene matches. The germline V gene has CDR1 MNHEY and CDR2 SVGEGT. CDR3 size: 15 residues. Only in-frame clones appear in the TCRdb table, and some are missing; sequencing was by immunoSEQ multiplex PCR. This sample has around 28,000 clones, each found more than once. This clone has a count of ten or more. What it recognizes is unknown. The sequence runs out 3 residues before the end of the CDR3; the remainder is reconstructed from the germline J gene. Findings and caveats of the study: Fewer deletions and N-nucleotide insertions were reportedly seen in common variable immunodeficiency TCR beta sequences.

The sequencing sample was made of peripheral blood mononuclear cells. The sequence came from a human donor with common variable immunodeficiency. The chain recombines TRBV6-2 or TRBV6-3 with TRBJ2-3; 11 bases match TRBD2. The sequenced part of the CDR3 DNA is TGTGCCAGCAGCCCGACTAGCGGGGTCCCAGATACG. Translating gives CASSPTSGVPDT. From start to end, the CDR3 is CASSPTSGVPDTQYF.